Sequencing of this T cell receptor (beta chain) was carried out in a study of blood T cells in healthy people across ages. General study findings and limits: Researchers deemed the diversity estimates from one million T cells underestimates. Versus aged donors, long-lived donors had higher diversity and more naive CD4+ cells.

Each sample yielded at least 5.5 micrograms of PBMC total RNA. A second PCR, run for roughly 7 to 11 cycles, used a sample-barcoded 5' primer plus a J-beta primer mix. A template-switch adaptor that had 12 random nucleotides put a tag on each cDNA molecule. TCRdb fed the 5' RACE reads into MiXCR, producing one record per CDR3 protein. The table includes about 1.8 million distinct CDR3 sequences, 49% detected once. A word on this clonotype: Antigen unknown. A junction boundary mismatches the germline segment, possibly from a read error.

This receptor was obtained from a middle-aged woman in good health. Material for sequencing was blood.

In DNA, the CDR3 is TGTGTCAGCAGTGGCATCACGGGACTAGGAGGGTACAATGAGCAGTTCTTC. Protein: CVSSGITGLGGYNEQFF. The chain is built from TRBV2 and TRBJ2-1; 8 bases agree with TRBD2. CDR1 is SNHLY, CDR2 FYNNEI, per germline. CDR3 length: 17 amino acids.